Listed here are 23 T cell receptor beta chains from one sample, sequenced in a study of human T cells and chemical hapten exposure. TCRdb analysed the RACE reads with MiXCR anew, one entry per CDR3 protein. The data contain 150,000 to 200,000 distinct CDR3 sequences, approximately 31% of them singletons. The time point: pre-sensitization, week 0. The treatment here: therapeutic diphenylcyclopropenone sensitization with weekly scalp DPC. Source: whole blood, taken in connection with sensitization to the hapten diphenylcyclopropenone (DPC). The origin of the receptors is a young woman with alopecia areata. Some clones in this sample may be carry-over from other donors' samples.

This clonotype was found many times. The J gene is TRBJ1-6, the V gene TRBV29-1; D possibly corresponds to TRBD1 (6 bases). The CDR3 has 14 residues. Looked up from germline, CDR1 is SQVTM and CDR2 is ANQGSEA. Trimming shortened V by 6 bases and J by 6 bases, and 15 bases separated the two germline ends. CDR3 protein: CSVADSQGNSPLHF. CDR3 coding DNA: TGCAGCGTAGCGGACAGCCAGGGTAATTCACCCCTCCACTTT.

This clonotype turned up a few times. The chain couples TRBV7-2 to TRBJ2-5; 9 nucleotides line up with TRBD2. With 8 bases clipped from V and 4 bases from J, the junction kept 11 bases outside the gene matches. This CDR3 is built from 15 residues. The germline V gene has CDR1 SGHTA and CDR2 FQGNSA. The CDR3 nucleotides read TGTGCCAGCCCAATGGAGGCTAGCGGGGCAGAGACCCAGTACTTC. This sequence encodes CASPMEASGAETQYF.

This chain connects TRBV20-1 to TRBJ2-7, with 8 nucleotides matching TRBD1. After removal of 0 bases from V and 2 bases from J, the junction contained 6 bases not matched to a gene. This CDR3 has 15 residues. Germline lookup yields CDR1 DFQATT and CDR2 SNEGSKA (reference sequence). For the CDR3, the DNA is TGCAGTGCTAGAGATAGGACAGGGTCAGCCTACGAGCAGTACTTC. Residues: CSARDRTGSAYEQYF.

The rearrangement uses TRBV2 and TRBJ1-5; a weak D match, TRBD1 (6 bases). Germline-derived CDR1 and CDR2 are SNHLY and FYNNEI. The CDR3 runs 14 residues. The V end was cut by 4 bases, the J end by 7 bases, with 14 bases between. Here the CDR3 reads CASSATGWRQPQHF. CDR3 nucleotide sequence: TGTGCCAGCAGTGCTACAGGGTGGCGGCAGCCCCAGCATTTT.

This clonotype showed up just a few times. The rearrangement uses TRBV5-1 and TRBJ2-7; 7 bases fit TRBD2. The CDR3 has 17 amino acids. Germline trimming cut 6 bases from V and 3 bases from J; bases unmatched to any gene: 18. CDR1 is SGHRS, CDR2 YFSETQ, per germline. In nucleotides, the CDR3 is TGCGCCAGCAAGACGTCAGGAGGCGGGAGAGGGATCTACGAGCAGTACTTC. The encoded protein is CASKTSGGGRGIYEQYF.

CDR3 DNA: TGCAGCGCAAGGGACACCAACATGAACACTGAAGCTTTCTTT. Its translation: CSARDTNMNTEAFF. The rearrangement joins TRBV29-1 to TRBJ1-1, with D perhaps TRBD1 (6 bases). CDR3 length: 14 residues. V lost 7 bases and J 0 bases, leaving 15 bases between the germline ends. CDR1 and CDR2 from the germline V gene are SQVTM and ANQGSEA.

This clonotype was seen only a few times. The CDR3 here is CASMRDTRITDTQYF. Written as DNA, the CDR3 is TGTGCCAGCATGCGGGATACTCGGATCACAGATACGCAGTATTTT. The rearrangement joins TRBV28 to TRBJ2-3; TRBD2 might be the D (6 bases). CDR1 and CDR2 from the germline V gene are MDHEN and SYDVKM. V was shortened by 7 bases and J by 2 bases, with 16 bases between the two germline ends. The CDR3 is 15 amino acids.

This chain uses TRBV29-1 with TRBJ2-5; 9 nucleotides line up with TRBD2. The J segment lost 2 bases and the V segment lost 1 base, leaving 2 bases of the junction unmatched. The germline V gene has CDR1 SQVTM and CDR2 ANQGSEA. CDR3 size: 14 residues. This chain's CDR3 is CSVEVLAGQETQYF. The CDR3 DNA follows: TGCAGCGTTGAAGTCCTAGCGGGGCAAGAGACCCAGTACTTC.

This chain joins TRBV20-1 and TRBJ2-5, with no clear D. Trimming took 7 bases from V and 1 from J, leaving 10 bases between them. The CDR3 spans 12 residues. Germline V gene lookup returns CDR1 DFQATT and CDR2 SNEGSKA (reference sequence). CDR3 region: CSVSSPQETQYF. The CDR3 DNA reads TGCAGTGTTAGTTCCCCCCAAGAGACCCAGTACTTC.

V gene TRBV28 combines with J gene TRBJ1-6; D gene ambiguous. V lost 7 bases to trimming and J lost 10 bases, with 20 bases between them. The CDR3 extends over 15 amino acids. Germline values: CDR1 MDHEN, CDR2 SYDVKM. CDR3 DNA sequence: TGTGCCAGCAACCCTCGGGCCGCCGTCCGGTCACCCCTCCACTTT. As protein: CASNPRAAVRSPLHF.

This chain connects TRBV7-2 to TRBJ2-2; 11 nucleotides match TRBD2. The CDR3 sequence is 16 residues long. Germline V gives CDR1 SGHTA, CDR2 FQGNSA. The junction had 7 bases not matched to a gene; V was cut back by 5 bases and J by 5 bases. The CDR3 nucleotides are TGTGCCAGCAGCGTTAGCGGGGGGGCCGGAACCGGGGAGCTGTTTTTT. It is translated as CASSVSGGAGTGELFF.

There are a few counts of this clonotype. The CDR3 nucleotides are TGTGCCAGCAGCCAAGACGGAGCGGGGGGCACAGATACGCAGTATTTT. Translating it yields CASSQDGAGGTDTQYF. The chain carries TRBV4-2 and TRBJ2-3, with TRBD2 matching over 8 bases. Germline CDR1 is LGHNA and CDR2 is YNFKEQ. The J segment lost 1 base and the V segment lost 0 bases, leaving 3 bases of the junction unmatched. The CDR3 spans 16 residues.

The J gene is TRBJ2-7, the V gene TRBV20-1; 7 nucleotides match TRBD1. The CDR3 covers 13 residues. CDR1 DFQATT and CDR2 SNEGSKA come from the germline V gene (reference sequence). The trim removed 5 bases at V and 0 bases at J, leaving 4 bases unmatched. The CDR3 DNA reads TGCAGTGCTCAGGACAGGACCTCCTACGAGCAGTACTTC. This encodes CSAQDRTSYEQYF.

This clonotype has a handful of counts. This chain uses TRBV9 with TRBJ2-3, with no clear D. Germline V gene data show CDR1 as SGDLS and CDR2 as YYNGEE. V lost 2 bases and J lost 4, with 11 bases in between. CDR3 length equals 14 residues. CDR3 nucleotides: TGTGCCAGCAGCGTGGCGTCGTTTGCAGATACGCAGTATTTT. Translating it yields CASSVASFADTQYF.

The table lists this clonotype with many counts. The chain combines TRBV29-1 with TRBJ2-5; perhaps TRBD2 as D (5 bases). This CDR3 has 11 residues. V was shortened by 5 bases and J by 2 bases, with 6 bases between the two germline ends. Germline CDR1 and CDR2: SQVTM and ANQGSEA. The CDR3 region is CSVRTQETQYF. Written as DNA, the CDR3 is TGCAGCGTTCGGACTCAAGAGACCCAGTACTTC.

This sequence joins TRBV9 and TRBJ1-5, with D hard to call. CDR3 length equals 13 residues. Germline V CDR1 and CDR2: SGDLS, YYNGEE. Trimming stripped 0 bases from V and 7 bases from J, with 8 bases between. The CDR3 bases are TGTGCCAGCAGCGTAGAGGGTACCCAGCCCCAGCATTTT. Encoded protein: CASSVEGTQPQHF.

The genes are TRBV25-1 and TRBJ1-5, with TRBD1 as a possible D gene (5 bases). Germline CDR1 is MGHDK and CDR2 is SYGVNS. CDR3 length: 19 residues. V lost 3 bases and J 6 bases, leaving 27 bases between the germline ends. As DNA, the CDR3 is TGTGCCAGCAGTGACTCCCTCGATCAAGAGTTAGGGGCGGGTCAGCCCCAGCATTTT. Protein: CASSDSLDQELGAGQPQHF.

In this sample, this clonotype turned up once. The rearrangement links TRBV7-2 to TRBJ2-7; D is unresolved. The germline V gene has CDR1 SGHTA and CDR2 FQGNSA. V was clipped by 4 bases and J by 4 bases, with 8 bases between them. This CDR3 contains 12 residues. CDR3 amino acids: CASSSTFYEQYF. CDR3 coding DNA: TGTGCCAGCAGCTCCACCTTTTACGAGCAGTACTTC.

This clonotype was counted only a few times. J is TRBJ1-4 and V is TRBV13, with TRBD1 identical over 8 bases. The V and J ends lost 6 bases and 4 bases, in that order; junction bases with no gene match: 16. Germline V gene data show CDR1 as PRHDT and CDR2 as FYEKMQ (reference sequence). This CDR3 is built from 18 residues. CDR3 coding DNA: TGTGCCAGCAGTTCCAGATCGACCGGGACAGGCCTTAATGAAAAACTGTTTTTT. This encodes CASSSRSTGTGLNEKLFF.

This chain connects TRBV20-1 to TRBJ1-1; D unresolved. Germline CDR1 and CDR2: DFQATT and SNEGSKA (reference sequence). V was trimmed by 6 bases and J by 1 base, leaving 12 bases between them. The CDR3 length is 13 residues. DNA for the CDR3: TGCAGTGCCCAATATGAGGGGAACACTGAAGCTTTCTTT. This gives the protein CSAQYEGNTEAFF.

The sample holds a few counts of this clonotype. The chain is built from TRBV6-5 and TRBJ1-2; 9 nucleotides agree with TRBD1. CDR1 MNHEY and CDR2 SVGAGI come from the germline V gene. The V gene end was trimmed by 5 bases and the J gene end by 4 bases; junction bases not matched to a gene: 11. CDR3 length: 16 residues. The CDR3 region has the DNA TGTGCCAGCAGTACCCATAAGACAGGGGGGAGCTATGGCTACACCTTC. Translated, it gives CASSTHKTGGSYGYTF.

The chain has TRBV7-2 and TRBJ2-4; 10 bases fit TRBD1. The CDR3 length is 14 residues. With 4 bases clipped from V and 6 bases from J, the junction kept 3 bases outside the gene matches. From germline, CDR1 is SGHTA and CDR2 FQGNSA. The CDR3 DNA follows: TGTGCCAGCAGCTCTAGGACAGGGGGAAACATTCAGTACTTC. It codes for CASSSRTGGNIQYF.

V usage is TRBV4-3 and J usage is TRBJ2-1; a possible D gene is TRBD1 (6 bases). Germline values: CDR1 LGHNA, CDR2 YSLEER. This CDR3 has 14 residues. The V end lost 4 bases, the J end lost 10 bases, and 17 bases lay between the germline ends. CDR3 in amino acids: CASSLSSGGREQFF. The CDR3 DNA is TGCGCCAGCAGCCTCTCTAGTGGGGGCCGGGAGCAGTTCTTC.